These 28 T cell receptor beta chains were sequenced from one sample in a study of T cells after yellow fever vaccination. TCRdb ran MiXCR on the 5' RACE reads and lists one entry per CDR3 protein. The table includes just under 600,000 distinct CDR3 sequences, roughly 14% detected once. Material: PBMCs, obtained on the day of the yellow fever booster vaccination. The receptors shown here come from a man aged 25-40 years who received the YFV17D yellow fever vaccine.

This chain connects TRBV19 to TRBJ2-7; D is undetermined. The V end lost 3 bases, the J end lost 2 bases, and 11 bases lay between the germline ends. Looked up from germline, CDR1 is LNHDA and CDR2 is SQIVND (reference sequence). The CDR3 contains 14 residues. CDR3 DNA sequence: TGTGCCAGTAGTATCGGACGACAAGCCTACGAGCAGTACTTC. Its protein product is CASSIGRQAYEQYF.

The gene calls are TRBV27 and TRBJ2-6; D unclear. The V and J ends lost 6 bases and 0 bases respectively, with 12 bases between them. Germline V gives CDR1 MNHEY, CDR2 SMNVEV (reference sequence). This CDR3 has 16 residues. CDR3 in amino acids: CASSAMQASGANVLTF. CDR3 coding DNA: TGTGCCAGCAGCGCTATGCAGGCCTCTGGGGCCAACGTCCTGACTTTC.

The chain uses TRBV7-9 and TRBJ2-7; D is unresolved. From germline, CDR1 is SEHNR and CDR2 FQNEAQ (reference sequence). Trimming took 0 bases from V and 2 from J, leaving 5 bases between them. This CDR3 region has 13 residues. The CDR3 nucleotides read TGTGCCAGCAGCTTAGCCCCGACCTACGAGCAGTACTTC. Translating gives CASSLAPTYEQYF.

This clonotype turned up a few times. The chain is built from TRBV12-3 or TRBV12-4 and TRBJ2-7, with 8 bases matching TRBD2. Trimming cost V 7 bases and J 2 bases; bases outside gene matches: 10. The CDR3 loop spans 15 amino acids. For the CDR3, the DNA is TGTGCCAGCACACTACGGCTAGCGGGCGCCTACGAGCAGTACTTC. Translation: CASTLRLAGAYEQYF.

As to this clonotype: Mismatch with germline at one junction end may stem from a read error. CDR3 region: CAWSVQYGSAFVDLQETQYF. CDR3 nucleotides: TGCGCCTGGAGTGTACAATACGGGTCCGCTTTTGTCGATCTTCAAGAGACCCAGTACTTC. This chain joins TRBV30 and TRBJ2-5; D is unresolved. This CDR3 region has 20 residues. The V gene's germline CDR1 is GTSNPN and CDR2 SVGIG (reference sequence).

This clonotype was seen more than once but under ten times. This chain links TRBV20-1 with TRBJ2-3, with D tentatively TRBD2 (6 bases). Trimming took off 1 base at V and 4 bases at J, with 18 bases between the two ends. The CDR3 is 16 residues long. From germline, CDR1 is DFQATT and CDR2 SNEGSKA (reference sequence). The CDR3 DNA is TGCAGTGCTAGAGGAGGTCGGGAGAGAGGTCCAGATACGCAGTATTTT. It specifies CSARGGRERGPDTQYF.

The gene calls are TRBV4-3 and TRBJ2-7, with 9 bases identical to TRBD1. The CDR3 consists of 15 residues. Germline lookup yields CDR1 LGHNA and CDR2 YSLEER. V lost 5 bases to trimming and J lost 7 bases; unmatched junction nucleotides: 12. The CDR3 DNA reads TGCGCCAGCAGCTATAGCCGGGACAGGGCTTCGGAGCAGTACTTC. It encodes CASSYSRDRASEQYF.

A few counts support this clonotype. The chain uses TRBV15 and TRBJ1-1; D call uncertain. Germline values: CDR1 LNHNV, CDR2 YYDKDF (reference sequence). The V and J ends lost 4 bases and 1 base respectively, with 4 bases between them. The CDR3 is made up of 12 amino acids. CDR3 nucleotide sequence: TGTGCCACCAGCAAGGAGAACACTGAAGCTTTCTTT. Translating gives CATSKENTEAFF.

This clonotype was counted ten times or more. Its ends do not fully match the called genes, so a read error is possible. The chain couples TRBV5-1 to TRBJ2-5; 8 bases line up with TRBD1. The CDR3 has 14 residues. The germline V gene encodes CDR1 SGHRS and CDR2 YFSETQ. DNA for the CDR3: TGTGCCAGCAGCCCAGGGACAGGCCAAGAGACCCAGTACTTC. This translates into CASSPGTGQETQYF. The whole variable domain, filled in from reference TRBV5-1 and TRBJ2-5, reads KAGVTQTPRYLIKTRGQQVTLSCSPISGHRSVSWYQQTPGQGLQFLFEYFSETQRNKGNFPGRFSGRQFSNSRSEMNVSTLELGDSALYLCASSPGTGQETQYFGPGTRLLVL.

CDR3 bases: TGTGCCAGCAGGACAGGGGAAAATGGCTACACCTTC. Translated: CASRTGENGYTF. This chain connects TRBV27 to TRBJ1-2; 8 bases map to TRBD1. Germline trimming cut 6 bases from V and 6 bases from J; bases unmatched to any gene: 3. There are 12 residues in the CDR3. Germline CDR1 MNHEY, CDR2 SMNVEV (reference sequence).

The rearrangement uses TRBV7-2 and TRBJ1-1, with 7 bases identical to TRBD1. The junction had 24 bases not matched to a gene; V was cut back by 2 bases and J by 0 bases. Germline V CDR1 and CDR2: SGHTA, FQGNSA. CDR3 length: 22 amino acids. The CDR3 DNA follows: TGTGCCAGCAGCTTATTGACCGTAGGCAGTCGGGACAGCCTAGTGATGAACACTGAAGCTTTCTTT. The encoded protein is CASSLLTVGSRDSLVMNTEAFF.

The chain is built from TRBV6-6 and TRBJ1-1, with D uncertain. The CDR3 is made up of 13 amino acids. Germline V gene lookup returns CDR1 MNHNY and CDR2 SVGAGI (reference sequence). V was cut by 2 bases and J by 4 bases, with 8 bases left in between. The CDR3 loop reads CASSYGPGTEAFF. For the CDR3, the DNA is TGTGCCAGCAGTTACGGACCGGGCACTGAAGCTTTCTTT.

This chain uses TRBV20-1 with TRBJ2-2, with 8 nucleotides matching TRBD1. This CDR3 contains 13 residues. Germline lookup yields CDR1 DFQATT and CDR2 SNEGSKA (reference sequence). V dropped 5 bases and J dropped 7; count of bases not matched to a gene: 6. CDR3 sequence (DNA): TGCAGTGCTTACAGGGGGAAGCACGGGGAGCTGTTTTTT. This sequence encodes CSAYRGKHGELFF.

The sample holds many counts of this clonotype. This chain uses TRBV7-2 with TRBJ2-7; D is unresolved. V was pared by 6 bases and J by 2 bases, with 11 bases between. CDR3 length equals 13 residues. Germline lookup yields CDR1 SGHTA and CDR2 FQGNSA. This CDR3 is CASSGGLTYEQYF. CDR3 sequence (DNA): TGTGCCAGCAGTGGCGGCCTTACCTACGAGCAGTACTTC.

The chain recombines TRBV5-8 with TRBJ2-5; maybe TRBD1 (6 bases). V was clipped by 4 bases and J by 4 bases, with 17 bases between them. This CDR3 has 15 residues. CDR1 SGHTS and CDR2 YDEGEE come from the germline V gene. CDR3 bases: TGTGCCAGCAGCGTCAGGGGCCAAGGCGTAGAGACCCAGTACTTC. The encoded protein is CASSVRGQGVETQYF.

This chain joins TRBV4-3 and TRBJ2-5, with 14 bases aligning to TRBD2. V shed 6 bases and J 4 bases; nucleotides not matched to a gene: 7. The CDR3 totals 16 residues. Per germline, CDR1 LGHNA and CDR2 YSLEER. The CDR3 DNA follows: TGCGCCAGCAGAACTTGGACTAGCGGGAGGTTAGAGACCCAGTACTTC. The encoded protein is CASRTWTSGRLETQYF.

This clonotype has more than one count but fewer than ten. The V call is TRBV27, the J call TRBJ2-7; 10 bases match TRBD2. The junction had 10 bases not matched to a gene; V was cut back by 8 bases and J by 3 bases. Germline assignment: CDR1 MNHEY and CDR2 SMNVEV (reference sequence). The CDR3 has 15 amino acids. Written as DNA, the CDR3 is TGTGCCAGCCGACCCGGAGCGGGAGGGTTCTACGAGCAGTACTTC. It translates to CASRPGAGGFYEQYF.

This clonotype was seen a few times. The chain combines TRBV12-3 or TRBV12-4 with TRBJ1-4; 7 bases fit TRBD1. CDR3 length: 13 amino acids. J lost 8 bases, V lost 3 bases, and 3 bases had no gene match. The CDR3 protein is CASSFAGGEKLFF. In DNA form, the CDR3 reads TGTGCCAGCAGTTTTGCAGGGGGAGAAAAACTGTTTTTT.

This chain joins TRBV28 and TRBJ1-2; D call uncertain. V shed 2 bases and J shed 4 bases, with 8 bases lying between them. The CDR3 spans 13 residues. Germline lookup yields CDR1 MDHEN and CDR2 SYDVKM. The CDR3 spells CASSLLARYGYTF. The DNA of the CDR3 is TGTGCCAGCAGTTTACTGGCTCGCTATGGCTACACCTTC.

Remarks on this clonotype: A junction boundary mismatches the germline segment, possibly from a read error. The chain has TRBV30 and TRBJ2-5, with D possibly matching TRBD2 (5 bases). The CDR3 has 13 residues. Germline CDR1 GTSNPN, CDR2 SVGIG (reference sequence). In DNA form, the CDR3 reads TGCGCCCACTCCGGGTCCCCGGGGGAGACCCAGTACTTC. This gives the protein CAHSGSPGETQYF.

This chain links TRBV5-6 with TRBJ2-5; D gene unclear. In germline, CDR1 is SGHDT, CDR2 YYEEEE. V was cut by 0 bases and J by 3 bases, with 6 bases left in between. The CDR3 spans 13 residues. The CDR3 nucleotides read TGTGCCAGCAGCTTGGCTCCAGAAGAGACCCAGTACTTC. Its protein is CASSLAPEETQYF.

The chain links TRBV7-2 to TRBJ1-1; no clear D gene. The V end lost 5 bases, the J end lost 0 bases, and 7 bases lay between the germline ends. CDR3 length: 13 residues. CDR1 and CDR2 from the germline V gene are SGHTA and FQGNSA. CDR3 coding DNA: TGTGCCAGCAGCAAACACATGAACACTGAAGCTTTCTTT. The encoded protein is CASSKHMNTEAFF. Full variable domain (rest looked up from reference TRBV7-2 and TRBJ1-1): GAGVSQSPSNKVTEKGKDVELRCDPISGHTALYWYRQSLGQGLEFLIYFQGNSAPDKSGLPSDRFSAERTGGSVSTLTIQRTQQEDSAVYLCASSKHMNTEAFFGQGTRLTVV.

This clonotype was picked up a small number of times. V and J are TRBV21-1 and TRBJ2-6; no check of the table's D call, TRBD1, against the DNA was made. TRBV21-1 is a recognized pseudogene. CDR3 size: 16 residues. CDR3 in DNA: TGTGCCTTGGGGAGCCGGCGTTCGGGAGGGGCCAACGTCCTGACTTTC. Its protein is CALGSRRSGGANVLTF.

V gene TRBV27 combines with J gene TRBJ2-7, with D hard to call. There are 13 residues in the CDR3. Germline values: CDR1 MNHEY, CDR2 SMNVEV (reference sequence). V lost 3 bases to trimming and J lost 3 bases, with 9 bases between them. CDR3 residues: CASSFRLSYEQYF. CDR3 nucleotides: TGTGCCAGCAGTTTTCGACTGAGCTACGAGCAGTACTTC.

The table lists this clonotype with a few counts. The chain carries TRBV24-1 and TRBJ2-1; 11 bases line up with TRBD1. Per germline, CDR1 KGHDR and CDR2 SFDVKD. With V trimmed by 2 bases and J by 3 bases, 5 bases remained unmatched. CDR3 length equals 17 residues. This chain's CDR3 is CATSDSGDRGFYNEQFF. The CDR3 DNA is TGTGCCACCAGTGATTCGGGGGACAGGGGGTTCTACAATGAGCAGTTCTTC.

J is TRBJ2-7 and V is TRBV20-1, with 7 bases identical to TRBD1. CDR3 length: 12 residues. V lost 8 bases and J lost 2; bases outside the gene matches: 6. Germline V gene data show CDR1 as DFQATT and CDR2 as SNEGSKA (reference sequence). As DNA, the CDR3 is TGCAGTACGGGACAGTTTCCCTACGAGCAGTACTTC. It encodes CSTGQFPYEQYF.

V is TRBV30 and J is TRBJ2-1; 8 bases line up with TRBD2. Germline V gene lookup returns CDR1 GTSNPN and CDR2 SVGIG (reference sequence). The CDR3 is 14 amino acids. The trim removed 2 bases at V and 4 bases at J, leaving 4 bases unmatched. The CDR3 is CAWSFSGIYNEQFF. The CDR3 DNA reads as TGTGCCTGGAGTTTTAGCGGGATATACAATGAGCAGTTCTTC.

The CDR3 bases are TGTGCCAGCAGTTTATCGGGCATAGAAAATGAGCAGTTCTTC. It specifies CASSLSGIENEQFF. This chain joins TRBV12-3 or TRBV12-4 and TRBJ2-1; D unclear. V lost 2 bases, J lost 7 bases, and 12 bases lay in between. This CDR3 spans 14 amino acids.